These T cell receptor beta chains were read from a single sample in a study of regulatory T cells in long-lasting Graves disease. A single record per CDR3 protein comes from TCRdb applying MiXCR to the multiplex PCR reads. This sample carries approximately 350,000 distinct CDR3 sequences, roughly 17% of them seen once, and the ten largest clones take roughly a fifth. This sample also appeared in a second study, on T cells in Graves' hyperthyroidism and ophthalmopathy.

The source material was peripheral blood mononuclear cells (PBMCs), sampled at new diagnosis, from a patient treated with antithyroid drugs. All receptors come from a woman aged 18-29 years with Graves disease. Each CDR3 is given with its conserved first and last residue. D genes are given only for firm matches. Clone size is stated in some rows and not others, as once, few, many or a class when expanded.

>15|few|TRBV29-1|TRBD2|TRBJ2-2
TGCAGCGTTGTTCCAGCGGGAGGACTCACCGGGGAGCTGTTTTTT
CSVVPAGGLTGELFF
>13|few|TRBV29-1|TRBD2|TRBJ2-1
TGCAGCGTCGCTAGCGGGGGGGCCTCGGAGCAGTTCTTC
CSVASGGASEQFF
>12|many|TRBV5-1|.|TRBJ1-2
TGCGCCAGCAGCTTGCCCCCCGGGGGCTACACCTTC
CASSLPPGGYTF
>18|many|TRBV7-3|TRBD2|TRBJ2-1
TGTGCCAGCAGCTTGCTAAGGAGTAGCGGGAGAGGGTACAATGAGCAGTTCTTC
CASSLLRSSGRGYNEQFF
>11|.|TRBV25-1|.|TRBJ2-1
TGTGCCAGCAGTGCCCTAACCACACAGTTCTTC
CASSALTTQFF
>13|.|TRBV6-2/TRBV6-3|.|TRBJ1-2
TGTGCCAGCAGTTACTCGAGCCGGAATGGCTACACCTTC
CASSYSSRNGYTF
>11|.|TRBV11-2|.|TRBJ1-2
TGTAACAACCGAGTTAACTATGGCTTCACCTTC
CNNRVNYGFTF
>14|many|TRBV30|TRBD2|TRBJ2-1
TGTGCCTGGGGAAGGCTAGCGGGAGGCAATGAGCAGTTCTTC
CAWGRLAGGNEQFF
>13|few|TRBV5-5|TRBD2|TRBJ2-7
TGTGCCAGCAGCTCCCTAGCGGGGGACGAGCAGTACTTC
CASSSLAGDEQYF
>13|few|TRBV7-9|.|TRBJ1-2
TGTGCCAGCAGCACGACAACTAACTATGGCTACACCTTC
CASSTTTNYGYTF
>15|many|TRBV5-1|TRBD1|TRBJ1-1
TGCGCCAGCAGCTTGGGGGCAGGGGGGAACACTGAAGCTTTCTTT
CASSLGAGGNTEAFF
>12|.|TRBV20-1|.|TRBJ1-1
TGCAGTGCAGCAGACGGTGGACACGGAGCTTTCTTT
CSAADGGHGAFF
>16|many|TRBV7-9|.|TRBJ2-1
TGTGCCAGCAGCTTAGTGGGGGGAGACAGGTACAATGAGCAGTTCTTC
CASSLVGGDRYNEQFF
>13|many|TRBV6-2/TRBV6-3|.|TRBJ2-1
TGTGCCAGCAGTTCCTCCGGGAGCCATGGTCAGTTCTTC
CASSSSGSHGQFF
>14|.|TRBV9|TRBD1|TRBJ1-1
TGTGCCAGCAGCGGAAACAGGGGGAGCACTGAAGCTTTCTTT
CASSGNRGSTEAFF
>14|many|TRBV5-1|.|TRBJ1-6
TGCGCCAGCAGCTTGACAGCGAATGAATCACCCCTCCACTTT
CASSLTANESPLHF
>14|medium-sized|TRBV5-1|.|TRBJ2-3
TGCGCCAGCAGCTTGGACAGTAGCACAGATACGCAGTATTTT
CASSLDSSTDTQYF
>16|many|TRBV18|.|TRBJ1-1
TGTGCCAGCTCACCTTCCCAACTACTCGGGGACACTGAAGCTTTCTTT
CASSPSQLLGDTEAFF
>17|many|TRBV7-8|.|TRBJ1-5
TGTGCCAGCAGCTTACAGCGGGTGGGGGGATCAAATCAGCCCCAGCATTTT
CASSLQRVGGSNQPQHF
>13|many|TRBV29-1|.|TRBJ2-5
TGCAGCGTTTGGGCAGCTAACCGGGAGACCCAGTACTTC
CSVWAANRETQYF
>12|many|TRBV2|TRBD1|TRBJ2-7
TGTGCCAGCAGTATGACAGGGGTCGAGCAGTACTTC
CASSMTGVEQYF
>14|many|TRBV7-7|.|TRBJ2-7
TGTGCTAGCAGCCCCGGAGGGCCGGGCTACGAGCAGTACTTC
CASSPGGPGYEQYF
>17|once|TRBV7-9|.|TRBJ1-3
TGTGCCAGCAGCTCATCCCGGGTCTCGACCTCTGGAAACACCATATATTTT
CASSSSRVSTSGNTIYF
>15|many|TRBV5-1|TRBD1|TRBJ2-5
TGCGCCAGCAGCTGGTTGACAGGGGGAGGAGAGACCCAGTACTTC
CASSWLTGGGETQYF
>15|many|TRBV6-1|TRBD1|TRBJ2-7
TGTGCCAGCAGTGAAGCGGGACAGGGGAACTACGAGCAGTACTTC
CASSEAGQGNYEQYF
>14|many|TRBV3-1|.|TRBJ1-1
TGTGCCAGCAGCCAGGGGACCATGAACACTGAAGCTTTCTTT
CASSQGTMNTEAFF
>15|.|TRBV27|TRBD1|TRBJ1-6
TGTGCCAGCAAACCTTTACAGGGGGCGGATTCACCCCTCCACTTT
CASKPLQGADSPLHF
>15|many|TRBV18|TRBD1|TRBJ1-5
TGTGCCAGCTCACCGGGACAGGGACAGGGTCAGCCCCAGCATTTT
CASSPGQGQGQPQHF
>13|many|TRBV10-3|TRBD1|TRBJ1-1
TGTGCCATCGGGACAGGGGCCGACACTGAAGCTTTCTTT
CAIGTGADTEAFF
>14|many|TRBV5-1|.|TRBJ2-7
TGCGCCAGCAGCGTCGGGGGCAGCCAAGTCGGGCAGTACTTC
CASSVGGSQVGQYF
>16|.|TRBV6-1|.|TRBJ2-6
TGTGCCAGCACCAAGACGGAGGGGCTTGGGGCCAACGTCCTGACTTTC
CASTKTEGLGANVLTF
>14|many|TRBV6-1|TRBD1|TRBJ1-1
TGTGCCAGCAGAAAGGGACAGGGAAACACTGAAGCTTTCTTT
CASRKGQGNTEAFF
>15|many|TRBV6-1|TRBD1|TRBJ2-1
TGTGCCAGCAGCCCAATTTCACAGGGGGGCGATGAGCAGTTCTTC
CASSPISQGGDEQFF
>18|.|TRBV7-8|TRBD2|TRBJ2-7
TGTGCCAGCAGCTTAGCTTTGTGGACTAGCGGGCTCTCCTACGAGCAGTACTTC
CASSLALWTSGLSYEQYF